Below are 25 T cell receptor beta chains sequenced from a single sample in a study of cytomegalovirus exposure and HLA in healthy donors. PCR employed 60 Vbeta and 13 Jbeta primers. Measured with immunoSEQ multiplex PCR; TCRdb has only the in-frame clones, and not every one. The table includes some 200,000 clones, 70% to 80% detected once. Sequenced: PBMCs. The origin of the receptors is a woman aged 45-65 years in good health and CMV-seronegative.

CDR3 DNA sequence: TGTGCCAGCAGGGACGGCGGGGGGAGTTACAATGAGCAGTTCTTC. Protein product: CASRDGGGSYNEQFF. This chain connects TRBV6-5 to TRBJ2-1, with TRBD2 identical over 8 bases. V trimming: 6 bases; J trimming: 4 bases; junction bases outside the gene matches: 8. The length of the CDR3 is 15 residues. Germline V lookup: CDR1 MNHEY, CDR2 SVGAGI.

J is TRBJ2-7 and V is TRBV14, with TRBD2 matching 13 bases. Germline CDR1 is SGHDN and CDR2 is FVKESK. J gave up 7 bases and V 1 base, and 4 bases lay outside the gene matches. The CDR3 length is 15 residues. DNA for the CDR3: TGTGCCAGCAGCCAAGGACTAGCGGGAGGCGGGGAGCAGTACTTC. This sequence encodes CASSQGLAGGGEQYF. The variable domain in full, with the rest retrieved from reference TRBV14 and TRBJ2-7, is EAGVTQFPSHSVIEKGQTVTLRCDPISGHDNLYWYRRVMGKEIKFLLHFVKESKQDESGMPNNRFLAERTGGTYSTLKVQPAELEDSGVYFCASSQGLAGGGEQYFGPGTRLTVT.

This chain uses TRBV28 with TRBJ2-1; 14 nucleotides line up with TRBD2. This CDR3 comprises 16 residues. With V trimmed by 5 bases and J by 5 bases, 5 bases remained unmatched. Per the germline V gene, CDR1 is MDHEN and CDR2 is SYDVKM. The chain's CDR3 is CASSPGTSGGDNEQFF. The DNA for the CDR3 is TGTGCCAGCAGTCCTGGGACTAGCGGGGGAGACAATGAGCAGTTCTTC.

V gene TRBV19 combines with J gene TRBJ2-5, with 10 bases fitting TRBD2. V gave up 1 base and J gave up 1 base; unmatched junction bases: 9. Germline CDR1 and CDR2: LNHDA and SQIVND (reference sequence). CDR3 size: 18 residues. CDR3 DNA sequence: TGTGCCAGTAGTATAGCCCCCTGGCTAGCGGGAGTCCAAGAGACCCAGTACTTC. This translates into CASSIAPWLAGVQETQYF. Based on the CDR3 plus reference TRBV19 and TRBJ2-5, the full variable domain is DGGITQSPKYLFRKEGQNVTLSCEQNLNHDAMYWYRQDPGQGLRLIYYSQIVNDFQKGDIAEGYSVSREKKESFPLTVTSAQKNPTAFYLCASSIAPWLAGVQETQYFGPGTRLLVL.

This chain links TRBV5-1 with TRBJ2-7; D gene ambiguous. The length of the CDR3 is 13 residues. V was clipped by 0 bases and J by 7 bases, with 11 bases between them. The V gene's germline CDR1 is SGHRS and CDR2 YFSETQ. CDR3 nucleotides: TGCGCCAGCAGCTTGGCGTGGAGCACGGAGCAGTACTTC. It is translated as CASSLAWSTEQYF.

CDR3 nucleotide sequence: TGTGCCAGCAGCCAGGCCACTAGCGGGGTGCAAGAGACCCAGTACTTC. Translating gives CASSQATSGVQETQYF. V and J are TRBV4-2 and TRBJ2-5, with 10 bases aligning to TRBD2. The CDR3 spans 16 residues. The germline gives CDR1 LGHNA, CDR2 YNFKEQ. V shed 3 bases and J 2 bases; nucleotides not matched to a gene: 6.

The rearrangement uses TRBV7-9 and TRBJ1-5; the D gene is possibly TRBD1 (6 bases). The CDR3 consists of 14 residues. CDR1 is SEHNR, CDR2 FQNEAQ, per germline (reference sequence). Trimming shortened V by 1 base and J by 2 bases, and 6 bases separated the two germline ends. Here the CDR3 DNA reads TGTGCCAGCAGCTTAGGGACAGGCAATCAGCCCCAGCATTTT. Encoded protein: CASSLGTGNQPQHF.

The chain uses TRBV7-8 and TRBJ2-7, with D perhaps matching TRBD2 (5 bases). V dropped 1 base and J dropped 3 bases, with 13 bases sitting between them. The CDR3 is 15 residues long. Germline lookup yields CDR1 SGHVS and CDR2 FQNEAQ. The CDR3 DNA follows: TGTGCCAGCAGCTTAGGGACTCCGCACAACTACGAGCAGTACTTC. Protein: CASSLGTPHNYEQYF.

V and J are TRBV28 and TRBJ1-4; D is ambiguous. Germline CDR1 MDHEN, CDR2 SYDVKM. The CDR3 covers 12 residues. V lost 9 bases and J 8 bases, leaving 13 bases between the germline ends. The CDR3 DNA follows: TGTGCCAGTACCGCGGGCCACGAAAAACTGTTTTTT. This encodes CASTAGHEKLFF.

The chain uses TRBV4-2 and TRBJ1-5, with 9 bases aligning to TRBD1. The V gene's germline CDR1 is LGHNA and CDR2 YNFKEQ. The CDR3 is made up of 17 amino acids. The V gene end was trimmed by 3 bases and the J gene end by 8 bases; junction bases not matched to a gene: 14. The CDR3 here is CASSHPFGGQGFKPQHF. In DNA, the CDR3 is TGTGCCAGCAGCCACCCCTTTGGAGGACAGGGGTTTAAGCCCCAGCATTTT.

The CDR3 sequence is CASAGGLNTEAFF. CDR3 nucleotide sequence: TGTGCCAGCGCGGGAGGGTTGAACACTGAAGCTTTCTTT. The J gene is TRBJ1-1, the V gene TRBV7-3; D unresolved. Per germline, CDR1 SGHTA and CDR2 FQGTGA. The CDR3 has 13 residues. V was cut by 8 bases and J by 0 bases, with 10 bases left in between.

CDR3 nucleotide sequence: TGTGCCAGCACCCCGTCGGGTCGGGGTCAGCCCCAGCATTTT. This sequence encodes CASTPSGRGQPQHF. The genes are TRBV28 and TRBJ1-5; D is uncertain. V gave up 7 bases and J gave up 6 bases, with 16 bases separating them. The CDR3 covers 14 residues. The V gene's germline CDR1 is MDHEN and CDR2 SYDVKM.

In DNA form, the CDR3 reads TGCGCCAGCAGTGAGTCGGCGGAGGGGTGGACTGAAGCTTTCTTT. Translated: CASSESAEGWTEAFF. J is TRBJ1-1 and V is TRBV10-1, with TRBD1 as a possible D gene (5 bases). V was shortened by 0 bases and J by 5 bases, with 13 bases between the two germline ends. Germline V gives CDR1 WNHNN, CDR2 SYGVQD (reference sequence). This CDR3 comprises 15 residues.

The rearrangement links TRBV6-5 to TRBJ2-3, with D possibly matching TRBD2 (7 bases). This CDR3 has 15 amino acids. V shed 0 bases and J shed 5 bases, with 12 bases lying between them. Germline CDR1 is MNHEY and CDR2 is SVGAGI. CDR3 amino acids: CASSYSPGGLDTQYF. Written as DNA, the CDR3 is TGTGCCAGCAGTTACTCCCCGGGGGGCCTAGATACGCAGTATTTT.

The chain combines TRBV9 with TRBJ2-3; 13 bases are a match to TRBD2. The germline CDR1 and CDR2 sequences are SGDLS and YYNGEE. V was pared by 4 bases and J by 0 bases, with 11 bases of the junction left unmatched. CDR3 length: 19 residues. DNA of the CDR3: TGTGCCAGCAGCCCCGAAGGCGGGACTAGCGGGACCAGCACAGATACGCAGTATTTT. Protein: CASSPEGGTSGTSTDTQYF.

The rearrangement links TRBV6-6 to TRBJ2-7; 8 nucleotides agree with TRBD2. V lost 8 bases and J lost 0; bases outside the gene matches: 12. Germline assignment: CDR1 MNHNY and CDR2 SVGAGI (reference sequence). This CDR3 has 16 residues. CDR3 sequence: CASAGGGGRSSYEQYF. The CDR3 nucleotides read TGTGCCAGCGCTGGGGGCGGCGGGAGGAGCTCCTACGAGCAGTACTTC.

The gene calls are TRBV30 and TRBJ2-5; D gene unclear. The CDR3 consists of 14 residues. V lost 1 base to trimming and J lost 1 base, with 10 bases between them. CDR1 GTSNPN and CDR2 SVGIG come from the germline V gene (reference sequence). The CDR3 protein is CAWSAVRTQETQYF. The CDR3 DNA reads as TGTGCCTGGAGTGCCGTCAGAACCCAAGAGACCCAGTACTTC.

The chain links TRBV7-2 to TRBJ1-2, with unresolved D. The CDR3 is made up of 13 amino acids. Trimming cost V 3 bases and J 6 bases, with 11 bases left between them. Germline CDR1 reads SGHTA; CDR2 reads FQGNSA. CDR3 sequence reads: CASSFPRGDGYTF. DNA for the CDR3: TGTGCCAGCAGCTTCCCTCGGGGTGATGGCTACACCTTC.

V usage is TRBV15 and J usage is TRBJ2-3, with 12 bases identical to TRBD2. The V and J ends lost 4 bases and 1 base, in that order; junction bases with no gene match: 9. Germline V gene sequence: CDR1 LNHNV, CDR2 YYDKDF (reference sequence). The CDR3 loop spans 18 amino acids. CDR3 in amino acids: CATSTGASGRAGTDTQYF. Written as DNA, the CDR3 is TGTGCCACCAGCACTGGGGCTAGCGGGAGGGCCGGCACAGATACGCAGTATTTT.

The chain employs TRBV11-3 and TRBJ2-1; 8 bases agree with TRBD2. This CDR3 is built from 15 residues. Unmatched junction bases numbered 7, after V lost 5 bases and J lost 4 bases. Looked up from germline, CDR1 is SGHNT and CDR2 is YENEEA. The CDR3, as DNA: TGTGCCAGCAGCGCCGGGAGGGGGACTTACAATGAGCAGTTCTTC. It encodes CASSAGRGTYNEQFF.

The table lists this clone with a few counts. The CDR3 is CASSRAVNTGELFF. The CDR3 nucleotides read TGTGCCAGTAGTCGAGCGGTTAACACCGGGGAGCTGTTTTTT. V gene TRBV19 combines with J gene TRBJ2-2, with a weak D call TRBD2 (5 bases). Germline V gene lookup returns CDR1 LNHDA and CDR2 SQIVND (reference sequence). The CDR3 is 14 amino acids. Trimming pared 5 bases from V and 2 bases from J, leaving 9 bases between.

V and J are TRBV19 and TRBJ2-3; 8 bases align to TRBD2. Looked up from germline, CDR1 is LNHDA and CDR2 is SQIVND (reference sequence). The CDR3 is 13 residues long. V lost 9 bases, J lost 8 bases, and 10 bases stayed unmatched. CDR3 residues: CASRSGTWGTQYF. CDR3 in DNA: TGTGCCAGCCGTAGCGGGACCTGGGGTACGCAGTATTTT. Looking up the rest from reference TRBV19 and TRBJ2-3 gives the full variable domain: DGGITQSPKYLFRKEGQNVTLSCEQNLNHDAMYWYRQDPGQGLRLIYYSQIVNDFQKGDIAEGYSVSREKKESFPLTVTSAQKNPTAFYLCASRSGTWGTQYFGPGTRLTVL.

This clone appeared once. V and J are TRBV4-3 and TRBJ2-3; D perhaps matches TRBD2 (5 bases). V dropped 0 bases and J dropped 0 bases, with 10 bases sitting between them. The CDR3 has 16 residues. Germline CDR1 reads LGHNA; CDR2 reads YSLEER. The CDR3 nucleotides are TGCGCCAGCAGCCAAGATGCGGGTCCTAGCACAGATACGCAGTATTTT. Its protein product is CASSQDAGPSTDTQYF.

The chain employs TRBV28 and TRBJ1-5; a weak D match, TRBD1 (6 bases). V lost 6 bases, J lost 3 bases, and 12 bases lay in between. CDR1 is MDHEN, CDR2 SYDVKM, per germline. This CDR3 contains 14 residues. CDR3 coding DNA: TGTGCCAGCAGGTACAGGGTACCCAATCAGCCCCAGCATTTT. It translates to CASRYRVPNQPQHF.

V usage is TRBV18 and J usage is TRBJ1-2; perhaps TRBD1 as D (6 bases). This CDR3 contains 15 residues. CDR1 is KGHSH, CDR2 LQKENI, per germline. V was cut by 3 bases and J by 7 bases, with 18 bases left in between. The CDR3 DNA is TGTGCCAGCTCACCTGGACAGTGGATAAAGCGTGGCTACACCTTC. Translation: CASSPGQWIKRGYTF.